A selection of T cell receptor beta chains follows, all from one sample in a study of cytomegalovirus exposure and HLA in healthy donors. Here immunoSEQ multiplex PCR was the method, and the copy in TCRdb shows in-frame clones only, minus some. The sample records approximately 160,000 clones, 75% being singletons. What was sequenced was PBMCs. All receptors come from a woman aged 45-65 years in good health and CMV-seropositive. Each CDR3 is given with its conserved first and last residue. Fields, in order: clone size, J gene, V gene, D gene, CDR3 protein, CDR3 DNA. The D gene is left open where the match is weak. Size tells how often a clone was seen (once, few, many) or the class of an expanded clone, and some rows leave it out.

-,TRBJ2-1,TRBV5-6,TRBD2,CASTQTSGGANDNEQFF,TGTGCCAGCACTCAGACTAGCGGGGGGGCCAACGACAATGAGCAGTTCTTC
-,TRBJ2-3,TRBV2,-,CASRRDITDTQYF,TGTGCCAGCAGGAGGGACATCACAGATACGCAGTATTTT
-,TRBJ1-1,TRBV4-2,TRBD1,CASSHTTGGALKAFF,TGTGCCAGCAGCCATACGACAGGGGGGGCCCTCAAGGCTTTCTTT
-,TRBJ1-2,TRBV19,TRBD1,CASTASHRGLYGYTF,TGTGCCAGCACCGCCTCCCACAGGGGACTCTATGGCTACACCTTC
-,TRBJ2-7,TRBV10-3,TRBD1,CAISEGRGTVSYEQYF,TGTGCCATCAGTGAAGGGCGAGGGACAGTCTCCTACGAGCAGTACTTC
-,TRBJ2-2,TRBV10-2,-,CASSESEPGIANTGELFF,TGCGCCAGCAGTGAGTCTGAGCCAGGAATCGCGAACACCGGGGAGCTGTTTTTT
few,TRBJ1-2,TRBV4-1,-,CASSHLDGGYGYTF,TGTGCCAGCAGCCACCTCGACGGGGGTTATGGCTACACCTTC
-,TRBJ2-3,TRBV4-1,TRBD1,CASSRGQVNADTQYF,TGCGCCAGCAGCCGGGGACAGGTTAATGCAGATACGCAGTATTTT
once,TRBJ1-2,TRBV6-5,-,CASSWDTSYGYTF,TGTGCCAGCAGTTGGGACACGAGTTATGGCTACACCTTC
-,TRBJ1-2,TRBV12-5,TRBD1,CASGRGPGYGYTF,TGTGCTAGTGGTAGGGGGCCAGGCTATGGCTACACCTTC